A selection of T cell receptor beta chains follows, all from one sample in a study of T cells after yellow fever vaccination. TCRdb processed the 5' RACE reads anew with MiXCR; each CDR3 protein has one entry. This sample yields more than 450,000 distinct CDR3 sequences, of which roughly 22% are seen a single time; about 17% belongs to the top ten. Sequencing used PBMCs, obtained approximately 20 days after the first yellow fever vaccination. The receptor source for this set is a man aged 18 to 29 who received the YFV17D yellow fever vaccine. CDR3s include the opening cysteine and the closing phenylalanine or tryptophan. D genes are given only for firm matches. Part of the rows lack a size; the others show once, few, many or a class for expanded clones.

>TRBJ1-5|few|NA|15|TRBV20-1
TGCAGTGCTAGGGATCACGGGAGGGGCCAACAGCCCCAGCATTTT
CSARDHGRGQQPQHF
>TRBJ1-5|once|NA|13|TRBV6-1
TGTGCCAGCAGCCCGGTCCCCGGTCGGCCCCAGCATTTT
CASSPVPGRPQHF
>TRBJ1-1|many|NA|17|TRBV5-1
TGCGCCAGCAGCTTGGTGGCCAGAAGTTACATGAACACTGAAGCTTTCTTT
CASSLVARSYMNTEAFF
>TRBJ1-6|once|NA|13|TRBV12-3/TRBV12-4
TGTGCCAGCAGCCCGAGACAGGCTTCACCCCTCCACTTT
CASSPRQASPLHF
>TRBJ2-1|few|NA|12|TRBV6-2/TRBV6-3
TGTGCCAGCAGTTACAGTCGGAGTGAGCAGTTCTTC
CASSYSRSEQFF
>TRBJ1-1|NA|NA|16|TRBV18
TGTGCCAGCTCACCACCGACGCGGGGCCTTAGGACTGAAGCTTTCTTT
CASSPPTRGLRTEAFF
>TRBJ2-1|NA|TRBD2|14|TRBV5-1
TGCGCCAGCAGCTACGTAGCGGGGGGTCGGGAGCAGTTCTTC
CASSYVAGGREQFF
>TRBJ1-1|NA|NA|16|TRBV6-4
TGTGCCAGCAGTGACTCGAGCGGGGGGCGGCACACTGAAGCTTTCTTT
CASSDSSGGRHTEAFF
>TRBJ2-5|few|TRBD2|17|TRBV20-1
TGCAGTGCTAGGCTACACGGGACTAGTTCTTTGGGGGAGACCCAGTACTTC
CSARLHGTSSLGETQYF
>TRBJ2-1|few|TRBD2|14|TRBV20-1
TGCAGTGCTAGCACCGGGACTAGCTACAATGAGCAGTTCTTC
CSASTGTSYNEQFF
>TRBJ2-7|NA|TRBD1|17|TRBV4-3
TGCGCCAGCAGCCAAGTCACTCGGGCAGGGGGTCGAGGCGAGCAGTACTTC
CASSQVTRAGGRGEQYF
>TRBJ2-2|NA|TRBD1|15|TRBV6-1
TGTGCCAGCAGCACCGGACAGGGATACACCGGGGAGCTGTTTTTT
CASSTGQGYTGELFF
>TRBJ2-6|NA|NA|17|TRBV7-2
TGTGCCAGCAGCTTTCGGGGCAGGAGGTCTGGGGCCAACGTCCTGACTTTC
CASSFRGRRSGANVLTF
>TRBJ2-4|few|TRBD1|15|TRBV29-1
TGCAGCGTTGAAAAAAACAGGGGAGCCAAAAACATTCAGTACTTC
CSVEKNRGAKNIQYF
>TRBJ1-2|NA|TRBD1|13|TRBV2
TGTGCCAGCGCCGGGACAGGGGTGAATCGCTACACCTTC
CASAGTGVNRYTF
>TRBJ1-2|few|NA|14|TRBV12-3/TRBV12-4
TGTGCCAGCACTTTCGGAACGGGAAACTATGGCTACACCTTC
CASTFGTGNYGYTF
>TRBJ1-2|few|NA|16|TRBV7-9
TGTGCCAGCAGCTTAGAAGCCCTGTCCCCCAACTATGGCTACACCTTC
CASSLEALSPNYGYTF
>TRBJ2-2|NA|NA|14|TRBV2
TGTGCCAGCACGTGGGCCCCGAAAGGCGGGGAGCTGTTTTTT
CASTWAPKGGELFF
>TRBJ2-2|NA|NA|11|TRBV6-6
TGTGCCAGCAGGAGAACCGGGGAGCTGTTTTTT
CASRRTGELFF
>TRBJ1-1|few|TRBD1|15|TRBV12-3/TRBV12-4
TGTGCCAGCAGCGGTCCGCAGGGGGCGGTCACTGAAGCTTTCTTT
CASSGPQGAVTEAFF
>TRBJ2-3|few|NA|15|TRBV3-1
TGTGCCAGCACCTCGTGGAGCGGCAAGACAGATACGCAGTATTTT
CASTSWSGKTDTQYF
>TRBJ1-1|NA|NA|13|TRBV7-9
TGTGCCAGCAGCTCCGGCGTTTCGGCGGGGGCTTTCTTT
CASSSGVSAGAFF
>TRBJ1-5|NA|NA|14|TRBV7-3
TGTGCCAGCAGCTTAAAGGCCATCAATCAGCCCCAGCATTTT
CASSLKAINQPQHF
>TRBJ2-7|few|NA|15|TRBV5-6
TGTGCCAGCAGCTTGGGTCTAGCGCCGATCTACGAGCAGTACTTC
CASSLGLAPIYEQYF
>TRBJ2-7|NA|NA|14|TRBV12-3/TRBV12-4
TGTGCCAGCAGTTTACGAGGGGAGGAGGGCGAGCAGTACTTC
CASSLRGEEGEQYF
>TRBJ2-3|NA|NA|14|TRBV15
TGTGCCACCAGCAGAGAACTGTTCCGGGATACGCAGTATTTT
CATSRELFRDTQYF
>TRBJ1-4|NA|NA|14|TRBV5-1
TGCGCCAGCAGCGACAGCTCAACTAATGAAAAACTGTTTTTT
CASSDSSTNEKLFF
>TRBJ1-2|few|NA|12|TRBV5-4
TGTGCCAGCAGCTCACAGGGAGATGGCTACACCTTC
CASSSQGDGYTF
>TRBJ2-1|NA|NA|13|TRBV27
TGTGCCAGCAGTTTTAGCCCTTCCGTTGAGCAGTTCTTC
CASSFSPSVEQFF
>TRBJ2-7|few|TRBD1|14|TRBV6-2/TRBV6-3
TGTGCCAGCAGGATACAGGGGCGTCCCTACGAGCAGTACTTC
CASRIQGRPYEQYF
>TRBJ1-2|NA|NA|14|TRBV9
TGTGCCAGCAGCCCCCTCGGGGGGGCATATGGCTACACCTTC
CASSPLGGAYGYTF
>TRBJ2-7|NA|NA|18|TRBV5-1
TGCGCCAGCAGCCCTCTCTATGGGCGGGGGCCGAGCTCCTACGAGCAGTACTTC
CASSPLYGRGPSSYEQYF
>TRBJ1-2|NA|NA|14|TRBV6-5
TGTGCCAGCAGTGACTCGGACAAAGGCTATGGCTACACCTTC
CASSDSDKGYGYTF
>TRBJ2-7|NA|TRBD2|14|TRBV5-6
TGTGCCAGCAGCTTGGGGCTGAAGCGGGGGGTGGAGTACTTC
CASSLGLKRGVEYF
>TRBJ2-1|NA|NA|14|TRBV2
TGTGCCAGCAGTGAGACGAGCTCCTACAATGAGCAGTTCTTC
CASSETSSYNEQFF